The sequence of this T cell receptor beta chain was determined in a study of blood T cell repertoires in COVID-19. Per the original methods: Cell counts per sample came from amplifying reference gene primers. Profiling relied on immunoSEQ multiplex PCR, and the TCRdb table lists in-frame clones only, not all of them. V and J calls and clone size are copied from that table; D and trimming were computed from the DNA. Of roughly 200,000 clones in the sample, less than 85% are singletons; the top ten hold about 17%. The cohort comprised adults aged 18 to 89 years residing in some 24 US areas. Recovered status in Cohort 3 required two negative PCRs, clearance, or symptom resolution. The V end was cut by 0 bases, the J end by 3 bases, with 6 bases between. This CDR3 spans 13 amino acids. Germline CDR1 is SGDLS and CDR2 is YYNGEE.

The source is a man aged 35-49 years who had recovered from COVID-19. Sequences were obtained from PBMCs or T cells enriched from blood (not recorded which). The V call is TRBV9, the J call TRBJ1-2; D ambiguous. Here the CDR3 reads CASSVGGYYGYTF. CDR3 nucleotides: TGTGCCAGCAGCGTAGGCGGATACTATGGCTACACCTTC.